This T cell receptor (beta chain) derives from a study of T cell responses to AZD1222 COVID-19 vaccine (dated by TCRdb to the early 2020s). General notes on the study: TCR sequencing covered fewer than 250 trial participants: nearly 210 given two doses of AZD1222 and 26 given two doses of MenACWY control vaccine. Trial participants were enrolled by age into 18-55, 56-69 and 70-plus year subgroups, with around 150, 28 and 57 TCR-sequenced participants respectively.

What the authors observed across the whole study: The vaccine-associated CD4 TCRs covered the entire spike protein, and the dominant responses fell in regions 160-218 and 743-854. Only a handful of AZD1222 recipients were SARS-CoV-2 seropositive at baseline, limiting conclusions about previously exposed vaccinees. The 56-69-year group was small, and its depth increase did not reach significance, likely because of low power. No day 14 peak-response samples were available, so repertoires were characterized only after the peak T cell response. After two AZD1222 doses, spike-specific TCR breadth and depth were significantly higher than at day 0 and than in MenACWY recipients. Participants were mostly white British, with more females than males. The authors suggested clonal diversity may have been underestimated. Reportedly, almost half of the unique spike-specific TCRs recognized epitopes lying outside the regions that are mutated in the B.1.351 and B.1.1.7 variants.

The sample's time point label is to be understood as: about 28 days (+/-7) after the second vaccine dose. AZD1222 recipients with second doses at about 4 weeks or about 12 weeks were pooled, because spike-specific TCR depth and breadth did not differ between schedules. Vaccinee samples came from UK trials COV001 and COV002, including a single-blind randomized controlled phase 2/3 trial of AZD1222 (ChAdOx1 nCoV-19) in healthy adults. For TCRbeta chain sequencing, PBMC samples were collected from trial participants at day 0 and at day 28 after the second dose. The CDR3 regions of human TCRbeta chains were analyzed by immunosequencing. Regarding the original processing steps: TCRs in the repertoires were compared against a reference library of SARS-CoV-2-specific TCRs that had been generated with the MIRA antigen-specificity platform. Breadth was defined as the fraction of unique TCRs that were SARS-CoV-2-associated, and depth was defined as the fraction of total T cells that were SARS-CoV-2-associated. Using the MIRA data, each spike-specific TCR was assigned both to the spike region to which the TCR was reactive and to a CD4 or CD8 class. Log10-transformed breadth and depth values were compared by one-way ANOVA with Sidak's multiple comparisons tests. TCRdb provides this immuneACCESS table in a form limited to in-frame rearrangements. Some clones are lacking; in checked studies, under half of them reflect an unresolved V gene, and why the rest are absent is not known. The V and J calls and the clone size are those of that table, but D and trimming were determined from the DNA. In all, the sample holds some 47,000 clones, and roughly 90% of those were seen once. Of the sample, less than 3% falls within the top ten clones.

On this clone: It has no known antigen specificity. No much larger clone exists at a distance of one base, and base qualities are not known.

Including the terminal cysteine and phenylalanine, the CDR3 comprises 15 residues. Just CDR3 DNA is preserved here, 45 bases in frame from base 1. Via the germline V gene (reference sequence), CDR1 is MNHEY and CDR2 SMNVEV. Unmatched junction bases come to 6, with V trimmed by 4 bases and J by 4 bases. The rearranged segments are TRBV27 and TRBJ2-1; TRBD2 agrees with 8 junctional bases. The starting material was peripheral blood, obtained 28 days after the second AZD1222 dose. The source is an adult who received the AZD1222 COVID-19 vaccine. For the CDR3, the sequence is CASSSGSGTYNEQFF. The DNA reads TGTGCCAGCAGTTCTGGTAGCGGGACATACAATGAGCAGTTCTTC.